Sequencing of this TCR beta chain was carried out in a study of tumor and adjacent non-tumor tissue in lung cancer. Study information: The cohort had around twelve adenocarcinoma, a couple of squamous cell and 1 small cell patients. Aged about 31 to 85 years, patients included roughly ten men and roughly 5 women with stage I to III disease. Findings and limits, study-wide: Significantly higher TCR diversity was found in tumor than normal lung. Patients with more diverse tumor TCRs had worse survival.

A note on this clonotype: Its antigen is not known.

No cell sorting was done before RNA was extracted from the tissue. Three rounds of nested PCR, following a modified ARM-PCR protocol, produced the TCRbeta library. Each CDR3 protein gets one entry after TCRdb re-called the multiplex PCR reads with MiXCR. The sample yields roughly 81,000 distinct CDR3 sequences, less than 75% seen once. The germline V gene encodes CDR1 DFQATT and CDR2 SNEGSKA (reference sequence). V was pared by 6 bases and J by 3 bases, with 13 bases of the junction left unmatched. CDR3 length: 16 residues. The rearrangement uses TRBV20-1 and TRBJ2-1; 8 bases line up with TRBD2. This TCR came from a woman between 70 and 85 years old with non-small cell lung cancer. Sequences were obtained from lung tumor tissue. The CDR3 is CSAQGSGMLYYNEQFF. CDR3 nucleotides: TGCAGTGCCCAAGGTAGCGGGATGTTATACTACAATGAGCAGTTCTTC.